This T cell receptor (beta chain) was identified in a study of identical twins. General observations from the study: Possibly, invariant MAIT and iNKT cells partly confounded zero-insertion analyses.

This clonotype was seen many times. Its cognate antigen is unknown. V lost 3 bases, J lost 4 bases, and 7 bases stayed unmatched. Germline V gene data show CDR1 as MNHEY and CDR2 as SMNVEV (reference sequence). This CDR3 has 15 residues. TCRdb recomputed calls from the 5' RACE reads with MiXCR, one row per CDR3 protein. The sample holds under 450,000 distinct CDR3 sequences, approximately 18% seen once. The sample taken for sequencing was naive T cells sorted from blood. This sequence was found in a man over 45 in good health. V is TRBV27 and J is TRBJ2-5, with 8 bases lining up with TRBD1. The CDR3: CASSFDRGGGETQYF. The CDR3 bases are TGTGCCAGCAGTTTTGACAGGGGCGGAGGAGAGACCCAGTACTTC.